A selection of T cell receptor beta chains follows, all from one sample in a study of CD4+ T cells in melanoma. The protocol was immunoSEQ multiplex PCR, while the TCRdb copy is restricted to in-frame clones and leaves out a portion. The table lists 140,000 or so clones, 85% to 95% of them singletons. These receptors were obtained from a human donor with melanoma. Both conserved end residues are part of each CDR3. A D gene is named only where the DNA matches it firmly. Rows may omit the clone size; those that give it use once, few, many or a size class.

TRBV19,TRBJ1-2,.,.,CASSILGDYGYTF,TGTGCCAGTAGTATCCTAGGGGACTATGGCTACACCTTC
TRBV29-1,TRBJ2-3,.,.,CSVSTGGNTDTQYF,TGCAGCGTCTCGACTGGGGGGAACACAGATACGCAGTATTTT
TRBV7-9,TRBJ1-1,.,.,CASSSQGNTEAFF,TGTGCCAGCAGCTCTCAGGGGAACACTGAAGCTTTCTTT
TRBV28,TRBJ2-3,TRBD1,.,CASMSTGEDTQYF,TGTGCCAGCATGTCGACAGGGGAAGATACGCAGTATTTT
TRBV29-1,TRBJ2-3,.,once,CSVDAWGRSGTDTQYF,TGCAGCGTTGACGCTTGGGGCCGATCCGGCACAGATACGCAGTATTTT
TRBV27,TRBJ1-5,.,.,CASRDLRQTVLGDQPQHF,TGTGCCAGCAGGGATTTAAGACAGACGGTCCTCGGCGATCAGCCCCAGCATTTT
TRBV29-1,TRBJ1-4,.,.,CSVVAGDEKLFF,TGCAGCGTTGTAGCTGGGGATGAAAAACTGTTTTTT
TRBV20-1,TRBJ2-3,.,.,CSARRRYTQYF,TGCAGTGCTAGAAGGCGTTATACGCAGTATTTT
TRBV6-1,TRBJ2-1,.,.,CASSGSIGDEQFF,TGTGCCAGCAGTGGGTCCATAGGTGATGAGCAGTTCTTC
TRBV7-9,TRBJ2-1,.,.,CASSVTGTVSSYNEQFF,TGTGCCAGCAGCGTCACCGGGACGGTGAGCTCCTACAATGAGCAGTTCTTC
TRBV30,TRBJ2-1,.,.,CAWSLQGGDEQFF,TGTGCCTGGAGTTTACAGGGGGGGGATGAGCAGTTCTTC
TRBV9,TRBJ2-6,.,once,CASSPNWGYSGANVLTF,TGTGCCAGCAGCCCCAACTGGGGATACTCTGGGGCCAACGTCCTGACTTTC
TRBV4-1,TRBJ1-1,.,.,CASSKFNREEGTEAFF,TGCGCCAGCAGCAAATTCAACAGGGAGGAGGGCACTGAAGCTTTCTTT
TRBV2,TRBJ2-3,TRBD1,once,CASRGTGGLSDTQYF,TGTGCCAGCAGGGGGACAGGGGGTCTTTCAGATACGCAGTATTTT
TRBV7-3,TRBJ2-1,TRBD1,.,CASSWGQHNEQFF,TGTGCCAGCAGCTGGGGACAGCACAATGAGCAGTTCTTC
TRBV5-1,TRBJ2-7,.,.,CASSLVGTYEQYF,TGCGCCAGCAGCTTGGTAGGAACCTACGAGCAGTACTTC
TRBV5-1,TRBJ1-2,.,.,CASSKWVDYGYTF,TGCGCCAGCAGTAAATGGGTGGATTATGGCTACACCTTC
TRBV15,TRBJ2-2,.,.,CATSRDIVGNTGELFF,TGTGCCACCAGCAGAGACATCGTCGGAAACACCGGGGAGCTGTTTTTT
TRBV4-1,TRBJ1-1,TRBD1,.,CASSLGTGGSNTEAFF,TGCGCCAGCAGCCTTGGGACAGGGGGCTCGAACACTGAAGCTTTCTTT
TRBV30,TRBJ1-2,.,.,CASSMIYGYTF,TGTGCCTCATCAATGATCTATGGCTACACCTTC
TRBV5-1,TRBJ1-1,TRBD1,.,CASSQSRGPYTEAFF,TGCGCCAGCAGTCAAAGTAGGGGGCCCTACACTGAAGCTTTCTTT
TRBV28,TRBJ1-1,.,.,CASSLSERGFRAFF,TGTGCCAGCAGTTTATCCGAGAGAGGTTTTAGAGCTTTCTTT